This record looks at one TCR beta chain sequence and its context. With random hexamers, roughly 0.45 to 1 ug RNA was reverse transcribed. Amplification of TCR beta CDR3 was carried out by immunoSEQ multiplex PCR, which covered 54 Vbeta and 13 Jbeta segments. MiXCR, run by TCRdb on the immunoSEQ multiplex PCR reads, gives a single entry per CDR3 protein. The sample has approximately 140,000 distinct CDR3 sequences, over 85% seen once. In blood CD8+ and CD4+ T cells, TCR beta underwent sequencing. The control participants were healthy donors, and these controls were matched with respect to both age and sex. The CDR3 covers 12 residues. The germline V gene encodes CDR1 LGHNA and CDR2 YNFKEQ. V dropped 6 bases and J dropped 3 bases, with 9 bases sitting between them. The data derive from a study of CD8 T cells in Susac syndrome.

The gene calls are TRBV4-2 and TRBJ2-7; possibly TRBD1 for D (6 bases). The sequence came from a human donor in good health. Sample: CD8+ T cells from PBMCs. This chain's CDR3 is CASRKGDYEQYF. Written as DNA, the CDR3 is TGTGCCAGCAGGAAGGGGGACTACGAGCAGTACTTC.